This T cell receptor beta chain emerged from a study of T cell changes during pregnancy in multiple sclerosis. TCRdb's table, derived via immunoSEQ multiplex PCR, lists solely in-frame clones and lacks some. Among around 50,000 clones, around 91% were seen once, and the ten largest hold 8.3%. The CDR3 extends over 15 amino acids. The germline V gene has CDR1 MNHNS and CDR2 SASEGT. V shed 6 bases, J shed 2 bases, and the junction held 3 bases outside the gene matches. V usage is TRBV6-1 and J usage is TRBJ2-5; 13 nucleotides line up with TRBD2. The TCR originated in a female donor with multiple sclerosis, enrolled in a pregnancy study. The sequences come from CD8+ T cells from peripheral blood mononuclear cells, collected in the second trimester of pregnancy. In DNA form, the CDR3 reads TGTGCCAGCAGGCGACTAGCGGGGGGACAAGAGACCCAGTACTTC. As protein: CASRRLAGGQETQYF.